Listed here is a single T cell receptor beta chain. This clonotype occurred many times. What this receptor recognizes is not known. Base qualities are missing; no much larger clone stands one base away. There are 14 amino acids in the CDR3, from cysteine to phenylalanine inclusive. Left in the record is the CDR3 DNA by itself, 42 bases read in frame from the first base. CDR1 and CDR2 were assigned from the germline V gene as MNHEY and SVGEGT. V is shortened by 2 bases, J by 0 bases, and the region joining them spans 5 bases. The library relied on 5' RACE. The sequencer listed for this sample is Illumina MiSeq. Through fastp at Q25 and MiXCR, TCRdb rebuilt clones from the public reads, retaining in-frame beta chains. When rows share a CDR3 protein, they turn into one entry using the most common DNA and genes. The sample contains around 79,000 distinct CDR3 sequences, more than 4.5% of them found a single time. In total, the top ten clones hold about 7.5% of the sample.

This sample was included in a study of T cells of healthy individuals (dated by TCRdb to 2016 to 2019). Rearrangement joined TRBV6-2 or TRBV6-3 to TRBJ1-5; no D gene call is confident. The clonotype comes from a female donor in good health. The CDR3 protein sequence reads: CASSYAVSNQPQHF. The DNA sequence reads TGTGCCAGCAGTTACGCGGTTAGCAATCAGCCCCAGCATTTT.